What follows are 22 T cell receptor beta chains derived from one specimen sequenced in a study of vaccination and CD4 T cells after COVID-19. The Oncomine TCR Beta short-read assay generated sequence data from the DNA of cultured CD4+ T cells. Using its own MiXCR run on the PCR reads, TCRdb lists one record per CDR3 protein. The sample contains 7,500 to 9,500 distinct CDR3 sequences, approximately 49% of which appear only once. These receptors have no known antigen. Described treatment: 10-day PBMC culture with coronavirus spike peptide pools or control peptides (ViraFEST assay). Material for sequencing was CD4+ T cells from blood, cultured in vitro. The receptor set was obtained from a human donor who had recovered from COVID-19.

J is TRBJ2-5 and V is TRBV5-8; the match to TRBD2 covers 8 bases. Germline CDR1 and CDR2: SGHTS and YDEGEE. Trimming at V came to 4 bases and at J to 5 bases, leaving 16 bases not matched to a gene. The length of the CDR3 is 17 residues. CDR3 bases: TGTGCCAGCAGCCCCGGGACTAGTGGGGTTGGGGCCGAGACCCAGTACTTC. The encoded protein is CASSPGTSGVGAETQYF.

The rearrangement links TRBV5-4 to TRBJ1-2, with a tentative D call TRBD1 (5 bases). Per the germline V gene, CDR1 is SGHNT and CDR2 is YYREEE (reference sequence). This CDR3 is built from 13 residues. Deletions cut 3 bases from V and 6 bases from J, with 12 bases between. The CDR3 coding sequence is TGTGCCAGCAGCTCTAATTCAGGGAATGGCTACACCTTC. Protein: CASSSNSGNGYTF.

The rearrangement joins TRBV7-2 to TRBJ1-5; D is possibly TRBD1 (6 bases). Trimming pared 5 bases from V and 4 bases from J, leaving 15 bases between. The CDR3 extends over 15 amino acids. CDR1 SGHTA and CDR2 FQGNSA come from the germline V gene. CDR3 sequence reads: CASSTQTGWNQPQHF. The DNA for the CDR3 is TGTGCCAGCAGCACGCAGACAGGATGGAATCAGCCCCAGCATTTT.

This clonotype was counted only a few times. The chain carries TRBV6-1 and TRBJ2-7; TRBD2 aligns across 9 bases. This CDR3 is 16 amino acids long. Germline-derived CDR1 and CDR2 are MNHNS and SASEGT. With V trimmed by 6 bases and J by 3 bases, 12 bases remained unmatched. The CDR3 bases are TGTGCCAGCAGGCAGGGAGGGACAGCGGGAGGCTACGAGCAGTACTTC. It specifies CASRQGGTAGGYEQYF.

This clonotype was seen just once. The chain combines TRBV20-1 with TRBJ2-2, with D unclear. Between the trimmed V and J ends, which lost 6 bases and 4 bases, there was a span of 18 bases. The germline V gene has CDR1 DFQATT and CDR2 SNEGSKA (reference sequence). This CDR3 is 15 amino acids long. CDR3 sequence: CSAASGSTFTGELFF. DNA of the CDR3: TGCAGTGCCGCAAGTGGGTCGACCTTCACCGGGGAGCTGTTTTTT.

Details on this clonotype: This is likely a read error, given that the CDR3 carries no conserved phenylalanine or tryptophan at its end. The rearrangement links TRBV7-2 to TRBJ1-6; D not certain. Germline V gene lookup returns CDR1 SGHTA and CDR2 FQGNSA. The CDR3 consists of 15 residues. V lost 1 base, J lost 7 bases, and 11 bases lay in between. CDR3 nucleotides: TGTGCCAGCAGCTTAGAGGATCCGGTAAATTCACCCCTCCACCTT. It encodes CASSLEDPVNSPLHL.

The rearrangement links TRBV12-3 or TRBV12-4 to TRBJ1-5; tentative D call: TRBD1 (6 bases). The CDR3 runs to 13 residues. Trimming removed 1 base at V and 11 bases at J, with 12 bases between. The CDR3 sequence is CASSLGGTSAQHF. DNA of the CDR3: TGTGCCAGCAGTTTAGGCGGGACATCAGCCCAGCATTTT.

This chain links TRBV19 with TRBJ1-4; D call uncertain. Germline loops: CDR1 LNHDA, CDR2 SQIVND (reference sequence). V was shortened by 3 bases and J by 8 bases, with 13 bases between the two germline ends. There are 14 residues in the CDR3. CDR3 DNA sequence: TGTGCCAGTAGTATCGCCCCGAGTCGGGAAAAACTGTTTTTT. This gives the protein CASSIAPSREKLFF.

V is TRBV15 and J is TRBJ1-1; D not resolved. The germline V gene encodes CDR1 LNHNV and CDR2 YYDKDF (reference sequence). V lost 5 bases to trimming and J lost 7 bases, with 8 bases between them. The CDR3 extends over 11 amino acids. CDR3 residues: CATSAGSEAFF. CDR3 sequence (DNA): TGTGCCACCAGCGCGGGAAGTGAAGCTTTCTTT.

As DNA, the CDR3 is TGCGCCAGCAGCACAGGGACAGTTATTAACCAAGAGACCCAGTACTTC. Its protein product is CASSTGTVINQETQYF. J is TRBJ2-5 and V is TRBV5-1; 7 bases fit TRBD1. The CDR3 sequence is 16 residues long. The ends lost 4 bases at V and 0 bases at J; junction bases unmatched: 9. Germline V gene sequence: CDR1 SGHRS, CDR2 YFSETQ.

The rearrangement joins TRBV12-3 or TRBV12-4 to TRBJ1-2; D is ambiguous. Trimming left V 6 bases short and J 2 bases short, with 10 bases between. The CDR3 is made up of 13 amino acids. The CDR3 here is CASSPTGNYGYTF. The DNA of the CDR3 is TGTGCCAGCAGCCCGACCGGCAACTATGGCTACACCTTC.

CDR3 DNA sequence: TGTGCCAGCAGCATTACAGGGGGCTATAATTCACCCCTCCACTTT. It translates to CASSITGGYNSPLHF. V is TRBV7-8 and J is TRBJ1-6; 8 bases are shared with TRBD1. The junction had 3 bases not matched to a gene; V was cut back by 5 bases and J by 3 bases. Germline CDR1 is SGHVS and CDR2 is FQNEAQ. CDR3 length equals 15 residues.

This clonotype was seen more than once but under ten times. This rearrangement joins TRBV18 to TRBJ2-2; 12 nucleotides match TRBD1. CDR1 and CDR2 (germline): KGHSH, LQKENI. After removal of 4 bases from V and 4 bases from J, the junction contained 4 bases not matched to a gene. The CDR3 sequence is 16 residues long. The CDR3 loop is CASSRPGQGATGELFF. CDR3 DNA sequence: TGTGCCAGCTCACGCCCGGGACAGGGGGCCACCGGGGAGCTGTTTTTT.

CDR3 DNA sequence: TGTGCCAGCAGCGCATCAGGGGGCGCAGGATATGGCTACACCTTC. This encodes CASSASGGAGYGYTF. V and J are TRBV7-9 and TRBJ1-2, with 8 nucleotides matching TRBD1. The CDR3 spans 15 residues. Germline assignment: CDR1 SEHNR and CDR2 FQNEAQ (reference sequence). The J segment lost 5 bases and the V segment lost 5 bases, leaving 10 bases of the junction unmatched. The entire variable domain, with the rest obtained from reference TRBV7-9 and TRBJ1-2, is as follows: DTGVSQNPRHKITKRGQNVTFRCDPISEHNRLYWYRQTLGQGPEFLTYFQNEAQLEKSRLLSDRFSAERPKGSFSTLEIQRTEQGDSAMYLCASSASGGAGYGYTFGSGTRLTVV.

The chain has TRBV29-1 and TRBJ2-3; D is uncertain. The V and J ends lost 2 bases and 6 bases respectively, with 6 bases between them. Looked up from germline, CDR1 is SQVTM and CDR2 is ANQGSEA. This CDR3 region has 11 residues. DNA for the CDR3: TGCAGCGTTGAACTTACCGATACGCAGTATTTT. Amino acid sequence: CSVELTDTQYF.

This rearrangement joins TRBV20-1 to TRBJ2-5; tentatively, D is TRBD2 (5 bases). Germline CDR1 reads DFQATT; CDR2 reads SNEGSKA (reference sequence). The CDR3 is made up of 13 amino acids. The germline V and J ends were trimmed by 7 bases and 1 base, with 13 bases remaining between them. The CDR3 DNA follows: TGCAGTGTTCGGACTGTCACCCAAGAGACCCAGTACTTC. It yields the protein CSVRTVTQETQYF.

The sample holds a few counts of this clonotype. The V gene is TRBV6-4, the J gene TRBJ1-6; D is undetermined. The V and J ends lost 2 bases and 4 bases respectively, with 3 bases between them. The germline CDR1 and CDR2 sequences are MRHNA and SNTAGT. The CDR3 is 13 amino acids. This CDR3 reads CASSDSYNSPLHF. The CDR3 bases are TGTGCCAGCAGTGACAGTTATAATTCACCCCTCCACTTT.

The chain joins TRBV5-4 to TRBJ1-1, with unresolved D. Germline loops: CDR1 SGHNT, CDR2 YYREEE (reference sequence). V lost 4 bases to trimming and J lost 1 base, with 11 bases between them. This CDR3 comprises 14 residues. Written as DNA, the CDR3 is TGTGCCAGCAGCGCGGTTCTCCCGAACACTGAAGCTTTCTTT. This gives the protein CASSAVLPNTEAFF.

This clonotype occurred a few times. The rearrangement links TRBV6-5 to TRBJ2-1; no firm D call. The CDR3 length is 11 residues. V lost 4 bases, J lost 7 bases, and 5 bases lay in between. From germline, CDR1 is MNHEY and CDR2 SVGAGI. CDR3 bases: TGTGCCAGCAGTTCCATGAATGAGCAGTTCTTC. It specifies CASSSMNEQFF.

The rearrangement links TRBV2 to TRBJ2-6; TRBD1 is a possible D gene (6 bases). Trimming pared 6 bases from V and 1 base from J, leaving 10 bases between. The CDR3 is 15 amino acids. Germline V lookup: CDR1 SNHLY, CDR2 FYNNEI. CDR3 loop: CASSRGRSGANVLTF. CDR3 nucleotides: TGTGCCAGCAGCAGGGGAAGGTCTGGGGCCAACGTCCTGACTTTC.

This chain links TRBV12-3 or TRBV12-4 with TRBJ1-1; the D gene is possibly TRBD1 (5 bases). CDR3 length equals 14 residues. Trimming removed 7 bases at V and 3 bases at J, with 15 bases between. As DNA, the CDR3 is TGTGCCAGCACCTGGACCAGGGCCGACACTGAAGCTTTCTTT. Its protein product is CASTWTRADTEAFF.

This clonotype is deemed medium-sized. The rearrangement links TRBV10-3 to TRBJ2-7, with 15 nucleotides matching TRBD2. Germline V gene lookup returns CDR1 ENHRY and CDR2 SYGVKD. V lost 7 bases, J lost 5 bases, and 3 bases stayed unmatched. The CDR3 runs 14 residues. As DNA, the CDR3 is TGTGCCATCACCGGACTAGCGGGAGGGAACGAGCAGTACTTC. This sequence encodes CAITGLAGGNEQYF.